This T cell receptor beta chain comes out of a study of shared clonotypes between healthy human individuals. Study-wide background: Per donor, CD8 memory used one plate, CD8 naive used two, CD4 memory used three and CD4 naive used three. Findings and limits, study-wide: Across a few donors, naive CD4 shared roughly 5.1%, naive CD8 more than 3%, memory CD4 about 2.4%, memory CD8 around 0.36%.

As regards this clone: No antigen is known for it.

Authors' analysis steps: With immunoSEQ giving junction-only sequences and no quality scores, filtering differed. Repertoires were generated with immunoSEQ multiplex PCR, while TCRdb's copy carries only in-frame clones and drops some. V and J calls and clone size are as listed in that table; D and trimming were resolved from the DNA. The sample lists 400,000 to 600,000 clones, 95% to 97% occurring once. The sequence came from a young woman in good health. Sequencing was carried out using naive CD4+ T cells sorted from blood. Sample subset: CD45RA+ positively selected.

The CDR3 loop is CASRASGVYEQYF. The CDR3 region has the DNA TGTGCCAGCAGGGCTAGCGGGGTCTACGAGCAGTACTTC. This chain connects TRBV2 to TRBJ2-7, with 9 bases lining up with TRBD2. The CDR3 spans 13 residues. Germline lookup yields CDR1 SNHLY and CDR2 FYNNEI. Trimming took 6 bases from V and 3 from J; bases not matched to a gene: 3.